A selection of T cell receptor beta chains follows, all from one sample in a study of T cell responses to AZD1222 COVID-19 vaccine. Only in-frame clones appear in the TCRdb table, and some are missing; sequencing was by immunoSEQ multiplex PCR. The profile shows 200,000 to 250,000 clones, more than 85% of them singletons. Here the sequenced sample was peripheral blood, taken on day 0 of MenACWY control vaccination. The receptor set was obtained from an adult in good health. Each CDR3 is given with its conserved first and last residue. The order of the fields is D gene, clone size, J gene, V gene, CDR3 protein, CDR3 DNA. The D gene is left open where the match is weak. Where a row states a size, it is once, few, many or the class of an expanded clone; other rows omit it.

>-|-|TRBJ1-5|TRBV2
CASTQEDRPKPQHF
TGTGCCAGCACCCAGGAGGACCGCCCAAAGCCCCAGCATTTT
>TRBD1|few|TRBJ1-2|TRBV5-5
CASSSGQNYGYTF
TGTGCCAGCAGCTCGGGACAGAACTATGGCTACACCTTC
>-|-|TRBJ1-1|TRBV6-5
CSSSSLDPGTEAFF
TGTTCCAGCAGTTCCCTAGACCCAGGCACTGAAGCTTTCTTT
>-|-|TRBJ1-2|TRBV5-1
CASSWTSGFNGYTF
TGCGCCAGCAGCTGGACCTCGGGTTTTAATGGCTACACCTTC
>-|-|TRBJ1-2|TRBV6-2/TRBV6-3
CASTPRPGLYGYTF
TGTGCCAGCACCCCGAGGCCAGGGCTCTATGGCTACACCTTC
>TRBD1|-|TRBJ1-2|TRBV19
CASSPTGGNGYTF
TGTGCCAGTAGCCCGACAGGGGGGAATGGCTACACCTTC
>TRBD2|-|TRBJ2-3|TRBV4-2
CASSPGLAGGSDTQYF
TGTGCCAGCAGCCCCGGACTAGCGGGGGGATCAGATACGCAGTATTTT
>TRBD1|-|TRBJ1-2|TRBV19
CASNPHLQGDYGYTF
TGTGCCAGTAACCCTCACCTTCAGGGGGACTATGGCTACACCTTC
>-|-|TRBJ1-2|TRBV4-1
CASSRTGTVEYGYTF
TGCGCCAGCAGCCGAACCGGGACGGTTGAGTATGGCTACACCTTC
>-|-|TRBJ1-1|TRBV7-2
CASSLGGRTEAFF
TGTGCCAGCAGCTTAGGCGGTAGGACTGAAGCTTTCTTT
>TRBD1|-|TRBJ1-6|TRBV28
CASSLRSARGGSNSPLHF
TGTGCCAGCAGTTTACGGTCGGCCAGGGGGGGTTCGAATTCACCCCTCCACTTT
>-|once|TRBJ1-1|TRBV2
CASRKSGGNTEAFF
TGTGCCAGCAGAAAATCCGGGGGTAACACTGAAGCTTTCTTT
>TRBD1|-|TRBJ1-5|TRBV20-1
CSASQGQNNQPQHF
TGCAGTGCTAGTCAGGGACAGAACAATCAGCCCCAGCATTTT
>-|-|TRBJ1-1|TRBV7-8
CASSLGAVLRGDTEAFF
TGTGCCAGCAGCTTAGGGGCGGTGTTGAGAGGGGACACTGAAGCTTTCTTT
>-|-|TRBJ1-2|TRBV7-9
CASSLEAGNGYTF
TGTGCCAGCAGCTTAGAGGCAGGGAATGGCTACACCTTC